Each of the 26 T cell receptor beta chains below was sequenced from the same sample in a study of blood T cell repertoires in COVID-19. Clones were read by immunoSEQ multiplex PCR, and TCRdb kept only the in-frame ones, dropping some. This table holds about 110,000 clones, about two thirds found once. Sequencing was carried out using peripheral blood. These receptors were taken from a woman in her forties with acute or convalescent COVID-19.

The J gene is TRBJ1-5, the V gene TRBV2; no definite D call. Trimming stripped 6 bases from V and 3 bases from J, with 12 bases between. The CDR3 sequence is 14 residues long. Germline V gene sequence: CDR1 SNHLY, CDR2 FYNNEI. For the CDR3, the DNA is TGTGCCAGCAGCGCAGGTGGAACCAATCAGCCCCAGCATTTT. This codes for CASSAGGTNQPQHF.

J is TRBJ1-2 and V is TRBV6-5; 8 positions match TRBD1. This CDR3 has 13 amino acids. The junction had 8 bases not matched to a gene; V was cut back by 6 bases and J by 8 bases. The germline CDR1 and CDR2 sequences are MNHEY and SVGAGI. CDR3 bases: TGTGCCAGCAGCGCGGACAGGGATAAAGGCTACACCTTC. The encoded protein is CASSADRDKGYTF.

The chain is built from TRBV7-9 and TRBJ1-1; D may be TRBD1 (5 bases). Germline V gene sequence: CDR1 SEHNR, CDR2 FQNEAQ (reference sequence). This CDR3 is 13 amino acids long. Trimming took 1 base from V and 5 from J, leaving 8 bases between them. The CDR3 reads CASSLDGGTEAFF. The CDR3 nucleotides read TGTGCCAGCAGCTTAGACGGGGGGACTGAAGCTTTCTTT.

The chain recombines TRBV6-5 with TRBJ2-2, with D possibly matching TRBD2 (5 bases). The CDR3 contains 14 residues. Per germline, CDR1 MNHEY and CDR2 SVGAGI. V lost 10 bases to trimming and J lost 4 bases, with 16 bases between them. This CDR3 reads CATELEVVTGELFF. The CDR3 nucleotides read TGTGCCACCGAACTAGAGGTCGTCACCGGGGAGCTGTTTTTT.

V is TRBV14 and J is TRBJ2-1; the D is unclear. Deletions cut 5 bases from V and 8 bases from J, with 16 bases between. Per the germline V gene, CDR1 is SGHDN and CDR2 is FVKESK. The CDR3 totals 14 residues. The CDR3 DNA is TGTGCCAGCAGCACAGTGAGAGTGATCGATGAGCAGTTCTTC. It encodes CASSTVRVIDEQFF.

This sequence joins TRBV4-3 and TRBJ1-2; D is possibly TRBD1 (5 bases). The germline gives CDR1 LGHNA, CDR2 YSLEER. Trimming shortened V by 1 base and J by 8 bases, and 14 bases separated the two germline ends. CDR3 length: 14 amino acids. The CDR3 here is CASSQVPGIGGYTF. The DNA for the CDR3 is TGCGCCAGCAGCCAAGTTCCAGGGATCGGAGGCTACACCTTC.

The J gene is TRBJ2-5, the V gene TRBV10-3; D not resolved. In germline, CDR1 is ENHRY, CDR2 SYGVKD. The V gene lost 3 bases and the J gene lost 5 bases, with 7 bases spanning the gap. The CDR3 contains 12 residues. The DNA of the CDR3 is TGTGCCATCAGTGAACAGCTGGAGACCCAGTACTTC. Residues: CAISEQLETQYF.

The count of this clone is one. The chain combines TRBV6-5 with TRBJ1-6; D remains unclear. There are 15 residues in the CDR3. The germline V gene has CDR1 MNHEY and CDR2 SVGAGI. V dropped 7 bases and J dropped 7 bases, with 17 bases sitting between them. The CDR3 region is CASNPSGVGNSPLHF. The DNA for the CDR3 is TGTGCCAGCAATCCCAGCGGAGTGGGGAATTCACCCCTCCACTTT.

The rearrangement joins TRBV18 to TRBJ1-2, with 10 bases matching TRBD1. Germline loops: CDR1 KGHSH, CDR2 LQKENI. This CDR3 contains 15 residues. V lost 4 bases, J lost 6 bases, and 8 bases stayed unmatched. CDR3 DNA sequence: TGTGCCAGCTCACTGGGACAGGGGCGCTCCCATGGCTACACCTTC. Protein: CASSLGQGRSHGYTF.

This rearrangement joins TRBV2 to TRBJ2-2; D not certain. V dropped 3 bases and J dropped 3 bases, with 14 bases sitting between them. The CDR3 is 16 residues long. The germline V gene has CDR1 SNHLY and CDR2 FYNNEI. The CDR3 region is CASSDEAPAYTGELFF. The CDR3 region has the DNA TGTGCCAGCAGTGATGAGGCCCCAGCCTACACCGGGGAGCTGTTTTTT.

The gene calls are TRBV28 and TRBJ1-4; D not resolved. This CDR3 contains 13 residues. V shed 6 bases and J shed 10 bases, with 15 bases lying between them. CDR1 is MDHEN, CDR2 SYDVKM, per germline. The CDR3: CASRDPKGGKLFF. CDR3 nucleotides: TGTGCCAGCAGGGACCCCAAAGGAGGAAAACTGTTTTTT.

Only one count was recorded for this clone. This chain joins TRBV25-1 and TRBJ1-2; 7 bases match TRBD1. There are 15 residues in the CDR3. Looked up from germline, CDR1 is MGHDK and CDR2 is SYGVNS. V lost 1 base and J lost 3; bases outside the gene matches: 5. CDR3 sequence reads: CASSEFTGADYGYTF. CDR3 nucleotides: TGTGCCAGCAGTGAATTCACAGGGGCTGACTATGGCTACACCTTC.

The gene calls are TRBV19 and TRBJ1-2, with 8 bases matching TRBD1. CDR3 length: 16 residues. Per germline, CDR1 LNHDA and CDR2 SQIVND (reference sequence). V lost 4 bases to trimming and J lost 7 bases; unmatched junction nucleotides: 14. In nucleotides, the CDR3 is TGTGCCAGTAGTACCCGCGGTGGACAGGGTTTTGGTGGCTACACCTTC. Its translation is CASSTRGGQGFGGYTF.

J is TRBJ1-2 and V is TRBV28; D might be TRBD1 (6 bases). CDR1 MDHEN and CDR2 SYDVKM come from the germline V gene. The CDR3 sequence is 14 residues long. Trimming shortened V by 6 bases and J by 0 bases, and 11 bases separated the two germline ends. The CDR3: CASRQGTANYGYTF. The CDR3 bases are TGTGCCAGCAGACAGGGAACAGCTAACTATGGCTACACCTTC.

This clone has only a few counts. This chain's CDR3 is CASSQGTPAVKTQYF. In DNA form, the CDR3 reads TGTGCCAGCAGCCAAGGAACCCCAGCGGTTAAGACCCAGTACTTC. This rearrangement joins TRBV3-1 (or the pseudogene TRBV3-2) to TRBJ2-5, with D perhaps TRBD2 (5 bases). V lost 1 base, J lost 6 bases, and 15 bases lay in between. The CDR3 loop spans 15 amino acids. Germline V CDR1 and CDR2: LGHDT, YNNKEL (reference sequence).

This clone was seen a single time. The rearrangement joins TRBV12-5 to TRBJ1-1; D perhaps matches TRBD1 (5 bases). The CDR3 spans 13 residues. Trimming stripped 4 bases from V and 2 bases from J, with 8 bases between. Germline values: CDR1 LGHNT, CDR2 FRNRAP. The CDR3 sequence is CASGSTGNTEAFF. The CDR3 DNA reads TGTGCTAGTGGTTCAACAGGCAACACTGAAGCTTTCTTT.

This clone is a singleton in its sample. The CDR3 bases are TGTGCCAGCAGTTCCCTCAACAGGGGGATAACCGGGGAGCTGTTTTTT. Its translation is CASSSLNRGITGELFF. V usage is TRBV27 and J usage is TRBJ2-2; TRBD1 aligns across 8 bases. There are 16 residues in the CDR3. V shed 4 bases, J shed 5 bases, and the junction held 9 bases outside the gene matches. Germline values: CDR1 MNHEY, CDR2 SMNVEV (reference sequence).

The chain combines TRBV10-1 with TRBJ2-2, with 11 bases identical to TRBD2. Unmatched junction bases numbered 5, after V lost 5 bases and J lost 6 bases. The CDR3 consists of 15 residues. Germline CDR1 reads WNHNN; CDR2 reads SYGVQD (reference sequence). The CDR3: CASSQTSGVAGELFF. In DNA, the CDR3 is TGCGCCAGCAGTCAGACTAGCGGGGTGGCCGGGGAGCTGTTTTTT.

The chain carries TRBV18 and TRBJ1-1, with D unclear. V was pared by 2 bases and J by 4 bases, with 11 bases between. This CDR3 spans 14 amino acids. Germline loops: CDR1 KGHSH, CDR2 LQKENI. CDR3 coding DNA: TGTGCCAGCTCACCAGGGAGGGCGAGCACTGAAGCTTTCTTT. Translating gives CASSPGRASTEAFF.

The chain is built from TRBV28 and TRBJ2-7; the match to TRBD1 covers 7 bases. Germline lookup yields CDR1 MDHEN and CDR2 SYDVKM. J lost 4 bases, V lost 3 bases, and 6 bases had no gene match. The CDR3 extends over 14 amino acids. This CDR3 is CASSFATGLYEQYF. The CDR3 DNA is TGTGCCAGCAGTTTTGCGACAGGGCTTTACGAGCAGTACTTC.

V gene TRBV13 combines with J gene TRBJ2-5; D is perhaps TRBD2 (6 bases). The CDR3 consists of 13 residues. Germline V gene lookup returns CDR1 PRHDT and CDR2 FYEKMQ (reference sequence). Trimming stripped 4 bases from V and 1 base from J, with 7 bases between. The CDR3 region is CASSSGSQETQYF. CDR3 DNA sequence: TGTGCCAGCAGCTCCGGGAGCCAAGAGACCCAGTACTTC.

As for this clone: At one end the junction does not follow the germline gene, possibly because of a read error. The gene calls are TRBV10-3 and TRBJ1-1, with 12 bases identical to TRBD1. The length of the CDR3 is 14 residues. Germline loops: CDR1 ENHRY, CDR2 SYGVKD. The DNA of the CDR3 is TGTGCCATCAGGGGACAGGGGGCGGACACTGGAGCTTTCTTT. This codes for CAIRGQGADTGAFF.

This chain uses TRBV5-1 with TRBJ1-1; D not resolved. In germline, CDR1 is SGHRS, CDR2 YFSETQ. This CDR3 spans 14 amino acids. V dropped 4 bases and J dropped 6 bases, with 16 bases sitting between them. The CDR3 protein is CASSLDPISAEAFF. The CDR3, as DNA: TGCGCCAGCAGCCTAGACCCAATTTCAGCTGAAGCTTTCTTT.

This CDR3 reads CASSLSRGNSETQYF. CDR3 nucleotide sequence: TGTGCCAGCAGCTTAAGCCGGGGGAACTCAGAGACCCAGTACTTC. The chain combines TRBV11-3 with TRBJ2-5, with D maybe TRBD2 (6 bases). Trimming removed 2 bases from V and 4 bases from J, with 14 bases in between. The CDR3 contains 15 residues. Germline V gene lookup returns CDR1 SGHNT and CDR2 YENEEA.

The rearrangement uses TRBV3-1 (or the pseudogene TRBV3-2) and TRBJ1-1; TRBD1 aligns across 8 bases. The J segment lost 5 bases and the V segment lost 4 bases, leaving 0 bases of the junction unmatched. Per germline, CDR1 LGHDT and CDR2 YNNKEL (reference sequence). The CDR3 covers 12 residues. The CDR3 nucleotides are TGTGCCAGCAGCCGACAGGGGACTGAAGCTTTCTTT. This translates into CASSRQGTEAFF.

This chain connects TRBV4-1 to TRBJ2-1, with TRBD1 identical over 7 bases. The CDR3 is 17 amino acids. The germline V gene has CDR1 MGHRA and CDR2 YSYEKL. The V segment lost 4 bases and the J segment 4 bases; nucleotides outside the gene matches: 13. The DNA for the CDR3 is TGCGCCAGCAGCCGCATAGGGACAGAAACCCGTTACAATGAGCAGTTCTTC. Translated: CASSRIGTETRYNEQFF.